A selection of T cell receptor beta chains follows, all from one sample in a study of preoperative IRX-2 immunotherapy in early breast cancer. Assay used: immunoSEQ multiplex PCR; TCRdb lists only in-frame clones, some missing. This repertoire shows roughly 62,000 clones, around 94% found once; its top ten account for under 2%. Sampling was performed from a patient treated with IRX-2 immunotherapy. These receptors were obtained from a human donor with breast cancer. CDR3s include the opening cysteine and the closing phenylalanine or tryptophan. A D gene is named only where the DNA matches it firmly. Some rows mark clone size as missing; the rest say once, few, many or name a class of expanded clone.

d_gene: NA
abundance: NA
v_gene: TRBV5-6
j_gene: TRBJ2-7
CDR3aa: CASSLDRIEQYF
CDR3nt: TGTGCCAGCAGCTTGGACAGAATAGAGCAGTACTTC

d_gene: TRBD2
abundance: once
v_gene: TRBV28
j_gene: TRBJ2-2
CDR3aa: CASSLSGGTGELFF
CDR3nt: TGTGCCAGTTCCTTAAGCGGGGGCACCGGGGAGCTGTTTTTT

d_gene: NA
abundance: NA
v_gene: TRBV2
j_gene: TRBJ2-1
CDR3aa: CASTMTLASTYTYNEQFF
CDR3nt: TGTGCCAGCACCATGACTCTAGCTAGCACCTATACTTACAATGAGCAGTTCTTC

d_gene: TRBD2
abundance: NA
v_gene: TRBV18
j_gene: TRBJ2-3
CDR3aa: CASSPPPSGGADTQYF
CDR3nt: TGTGCCAGCTCACCACCCCCTAGCGGGGGTGCAGATACGCAGTATTTT

d_gene: TRBD1
abundance: NA
v_gene: TRBV5-1
j_gene: TRBJ2-7
CDR3aa: CASSLGTGYEQYF
CDR3nt: TGCGCCAGCAGCTTGGGGACAGGCTACGAGCAGTACTTC

d_gene: NA
abundance: once
v_gene: TRBV5-1
j_gene: TRBJ2-3
CDR3aa: CASSLEGTTTTDTQYF
CDR3nt: TGCGCCAGCAGCTTGGAAGGGACGACCACCACAGATACGCAGTATTTT

d_gene: NA
abundance: once
v_gene: TRBV6-5
j_gene: TRBJ2-7
CDR3aa: CASTAGLYSYEQYF
CDR3nt: TGTGCCAGCACCGCGGGACTGTACTCCTACGAGCAGTACTTC

d_gene: NA
abundance: NA
v_gene: TRBV7-2
j_gene: TRBJ1-2
CDR3aa: CASSFPPQQGSYTF
CDR3nt: TGTGCCAGCAGCTTTCCCCCCCAACAGGGAAGCTACACCTTC

d_gene: TRBD1
abundance: once
v_gene: TRBV4-3
j_gene: TRBJ2-7
CDR3aa: CASSQDGTGEADEQYF
CDR3nt: TGCGCCAGCAGCCAAGATGGGACAGGGGAAGCCGACGAGCAGTACTTC

d_gene: TRBD2
abundance: NA
v_gene: TRBV28
j_gene: TRBJ2-1
CDR3aa: CASKRTSGSNEQFF
CDR3nt: TGTGCCAGCAAACGGACTAGCGGGAGCAATGAGCAGTTCTTC

d_gene: NA
abundance: NA
v_gene: TRBV5-1
j_gene: TRBJ2-7
CDR3aa: CASSPGHLTPGEQYF
CDR3nt: TGCGCCAGCAGCCCGGGACACCTGACCCCGGGGGAGCAGTACTTC

d_gene: NA
abundance: NA
v_gene: TRBV4-3
j_gene: TRBJ1-6
CDR3aa: CASSRGGVHSPLHF
CDR3nt: TGCGCCAGCAGCCGCGGGGGGGTCCATTCACCCCTCCACTTT

d_gene: TRBD1
abundance: NA
v_gene: TRBV28
j_gene: TRBJ1-2
CDR3aa: CASSPTQGAVRGYTF
CDR3nt: TGTGCCAGCAGTCCGACACAGGGGGCAGTTAGAGGCTACACCTTC

d_gene: NA
abundance: once
v_gene: TRBV27
j_gene: TRBJ2-3
CDR3aa: CASSLSWTYTDTQYF
CDR3nt: TGTGCCAGCAGTTTATCATGGACCTACACAGATACGCAGTATTTT

d_gene: NA
abundance: NA
v_gene: TRBV30
j_gene: TRBJ2-2
CDR3aa: CAWTVNTGELFF
CDR3nt: TGTGCCTGGACGGTAAACACCGGGGAGCTGTTTTTT

d_gene: NA
abundance: NA
v_gene: TRBV27
j_gene: TRBJ1-4
CDR3aa: CGGFSRPARAYNEKLFF
CDR3nt: TGTGGCGGATTCTCCCGACCCGCACGGGCCTATAATGAAAAACTGTTTTTT

d_gene: TRBD1
abundance: NA
v_gene: TRBV2
j_gene: TRBJ1-2
CDR3aa: CASSRNRGRGYTF
CDR3nt: TGTGCCAGCAGCCGTAACAGGGGGCGCGGCTACACCTTC

d_gene: TRBD1
abundance: NA
v_gene: TRBV28
j_gene: TRBJ2-7
CDR3aa: CASSYRDRRAYEQYF
CDR3nt: TGTGCCAGCAGTTACCGGGACAGGAGAGCCTACGAGCAGTACTTC